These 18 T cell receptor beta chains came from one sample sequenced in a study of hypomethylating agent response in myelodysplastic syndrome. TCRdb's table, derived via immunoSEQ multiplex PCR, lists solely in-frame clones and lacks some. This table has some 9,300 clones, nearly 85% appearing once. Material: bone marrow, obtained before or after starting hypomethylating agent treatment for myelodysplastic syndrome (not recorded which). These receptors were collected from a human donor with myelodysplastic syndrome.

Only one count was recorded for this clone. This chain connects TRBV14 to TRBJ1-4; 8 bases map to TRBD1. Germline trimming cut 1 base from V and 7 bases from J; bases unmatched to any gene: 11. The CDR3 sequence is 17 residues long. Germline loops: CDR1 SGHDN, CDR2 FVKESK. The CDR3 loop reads CASSQVGGRQGSEKLFF. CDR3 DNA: TGTGCCAGCAGCCAAGTCGGGGGCCGACAGGGGAGTGAAAAACTGTTTTTT.

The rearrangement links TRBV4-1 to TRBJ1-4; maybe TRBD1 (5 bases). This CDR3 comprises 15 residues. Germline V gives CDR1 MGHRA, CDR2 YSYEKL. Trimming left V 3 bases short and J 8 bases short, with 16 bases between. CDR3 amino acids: CASSHYGLRDEKLFF. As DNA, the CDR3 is TGCGCCAGCAGCCATTACGGACTACGGGACGAAAAACTGTTTTTT.

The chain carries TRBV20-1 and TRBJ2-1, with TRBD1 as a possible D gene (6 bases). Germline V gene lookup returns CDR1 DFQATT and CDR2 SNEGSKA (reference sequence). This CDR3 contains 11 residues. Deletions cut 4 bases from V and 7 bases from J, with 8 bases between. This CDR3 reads CSATRGNEQFF. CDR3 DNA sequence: TGCAGTGCTACCAGGGGAAATGAGCAGTTCTTC.

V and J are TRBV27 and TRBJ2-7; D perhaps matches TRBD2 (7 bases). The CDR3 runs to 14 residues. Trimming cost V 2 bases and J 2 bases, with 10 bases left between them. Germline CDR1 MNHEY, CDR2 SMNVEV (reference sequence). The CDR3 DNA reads TGTGCCAGCAGTTTAAAGGGGGGGGCCTACGAGCAGTACTTC. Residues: CASSLKGGAYEQYF.

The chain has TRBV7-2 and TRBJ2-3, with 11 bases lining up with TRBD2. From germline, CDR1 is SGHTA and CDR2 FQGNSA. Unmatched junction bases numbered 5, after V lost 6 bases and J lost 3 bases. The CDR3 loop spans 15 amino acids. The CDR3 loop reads CASSSGGAGTDTQYF. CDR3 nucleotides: TGTGCCAGCAGTAGCGGGGGGGCCGGGACAGATACGCAGTATTTT.

The CDR3 DNA reads as TGTGCCAGCAGTTTATCGAGGGGAACCTATGGCTACACCTTC. Residues: CASSLSRGTYGYTF. The J gene is TRBJ1-2, the V gene TRBV27; D possibly corresponds to TRBD1 (5 bases). With 0 bases removed from V and 4 bases from J, the gap between germline ends came to 9 bases. CDR1 is MNHEY and CDR2 is SMNVEV in the germline V gene (reference sequence). This CDR3 comprises 14 residues.

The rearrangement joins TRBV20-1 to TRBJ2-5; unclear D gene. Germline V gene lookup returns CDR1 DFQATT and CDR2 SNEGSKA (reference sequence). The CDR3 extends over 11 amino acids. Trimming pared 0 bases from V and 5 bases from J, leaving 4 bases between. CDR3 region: CSARDWETQYF. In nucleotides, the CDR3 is TGCAGTGCTAGAGATTGGGAGACCCAGTACTTC.

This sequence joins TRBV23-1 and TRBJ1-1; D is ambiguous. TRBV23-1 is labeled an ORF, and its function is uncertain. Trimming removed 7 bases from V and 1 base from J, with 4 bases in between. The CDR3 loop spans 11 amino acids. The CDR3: CASIRNTEAFF. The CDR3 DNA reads TGCGCCAGCATTCGGAACACTGAAGCTTTCTTT.

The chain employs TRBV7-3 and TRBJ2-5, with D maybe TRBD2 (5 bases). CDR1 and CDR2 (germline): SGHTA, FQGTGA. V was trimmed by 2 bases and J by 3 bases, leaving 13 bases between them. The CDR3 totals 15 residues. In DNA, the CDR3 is TGTGCCAGCAGCTTACAGGAGCTGAGGGAAGAGACCCAGTACTTC. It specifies CASSLQELREETQYF.

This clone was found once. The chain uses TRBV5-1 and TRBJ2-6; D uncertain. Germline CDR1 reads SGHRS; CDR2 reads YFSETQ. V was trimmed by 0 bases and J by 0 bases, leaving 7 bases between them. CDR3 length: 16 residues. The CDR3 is CASSLDGFSGANVLTF. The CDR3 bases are TGCGCCAGCAGCTTGGACGGCTTCTCTGGGGCCAACGTCCTGACTTTC.

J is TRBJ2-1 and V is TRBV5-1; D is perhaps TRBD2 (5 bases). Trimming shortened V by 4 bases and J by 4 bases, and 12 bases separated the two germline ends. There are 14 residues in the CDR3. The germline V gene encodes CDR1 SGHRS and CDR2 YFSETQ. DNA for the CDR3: TGCGCCAGCAGCGGGAGTAATCTATACAATGAGCAGTTCTTC. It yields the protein CASSGSNLYNEQFF. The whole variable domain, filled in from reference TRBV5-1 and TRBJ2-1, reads KAGVTQTPRYLIKTRGQQVTLSCSPISGHRSVSWYQQTPGQGLQFLFEYFSETQRNKGNFPGRFSGRQFSNSRSEMNVSTLELGDSALYLCASSGSNLYNEQFFGPGTRLTVL.

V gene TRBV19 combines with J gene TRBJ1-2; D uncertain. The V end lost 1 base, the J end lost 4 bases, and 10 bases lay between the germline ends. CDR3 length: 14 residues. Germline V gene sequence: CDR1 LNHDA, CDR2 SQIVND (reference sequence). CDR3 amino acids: CASSIGGSAYGYTF. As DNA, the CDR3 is TGTGCCAGTAGTATAGGTGGGTCAGCCTATGGCTACACCTTC.

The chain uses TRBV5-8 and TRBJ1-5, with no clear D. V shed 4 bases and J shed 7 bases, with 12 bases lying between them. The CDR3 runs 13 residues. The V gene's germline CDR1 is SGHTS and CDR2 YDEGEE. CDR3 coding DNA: TGTGCCAGCAGCATGGAAGGGTGGCAGCCCCAGCATTTT. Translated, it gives CASSMEGWQPQHF.

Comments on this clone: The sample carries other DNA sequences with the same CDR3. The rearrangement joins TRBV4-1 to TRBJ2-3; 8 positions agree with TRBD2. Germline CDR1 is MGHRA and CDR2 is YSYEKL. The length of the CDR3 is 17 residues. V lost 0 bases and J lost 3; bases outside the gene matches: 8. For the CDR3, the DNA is TGCGCCAGCAGCCAAGAAGCCAGCGGGGGCAGGACAGATACGCAGTATTTT. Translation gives CASSQEASGGRTDTQYF.

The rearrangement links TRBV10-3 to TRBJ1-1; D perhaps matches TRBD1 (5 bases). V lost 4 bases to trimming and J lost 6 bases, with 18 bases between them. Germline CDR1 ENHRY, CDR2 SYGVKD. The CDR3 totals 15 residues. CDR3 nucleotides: TGTGCCATCAGTGTGCTATGGGGCGAAAGATCTGAAGCTTTCTTT. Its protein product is CAISVLWGERSEAFF.

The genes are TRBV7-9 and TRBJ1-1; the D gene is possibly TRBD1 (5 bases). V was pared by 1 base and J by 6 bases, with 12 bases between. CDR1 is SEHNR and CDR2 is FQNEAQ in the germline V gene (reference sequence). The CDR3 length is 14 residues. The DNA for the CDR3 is TGTGCCAGCAGCTTAGTCGAGGGGAGGCCTGAAGCTTTCTTT. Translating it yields CASSLVEGRPEAFF.

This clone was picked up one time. The CDR3 nucleotides are TGTGCCAGCAGTCTAGCTCAAGAGACCCAGTACTTC. It encodes CASSLAQETQYF. The chain couples TRBV2 to TRBJ2-5; D is perhaps TRBD2 (5 bases). The CDR3 covers 12 residues. Germline V lookup: CDR1 SNHLY, CDR2 FYNNEI. Trimming stripped 5 bases from V and 2 bases from J, with 6 bases between.

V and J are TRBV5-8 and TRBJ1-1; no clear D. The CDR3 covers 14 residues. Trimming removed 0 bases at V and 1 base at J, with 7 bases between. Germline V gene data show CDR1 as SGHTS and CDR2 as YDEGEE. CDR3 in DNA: TGTGCCAGCAGCTTGGGAGCTAGGAACACTGAAGCTTTCTTT. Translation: CASSLGARNTEAFF. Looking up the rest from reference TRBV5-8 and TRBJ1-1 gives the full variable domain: EAGVTQSPTHLIKTRGQQATLRCSPISGHTSVYWYQQALGLGLQFLLWYDEGEERNRGNFPPRFSGRQFPNYSSELNVNALELEDSALYLCASSLGARNTEAFFGQGTRLTVV.